This TCR beta chain emerged from a study of T cell repertoires in cytomegalovirus infection. Study-wide points: The study found HLA-C-restricted CMV-specific TCR beta clonotypes dominating the ex vivo response. Summed frequency of shared TCR beta families picked out CMV carriers who also had the relevant HLA.

The CDR3 runs to 16 residues. Per the germline V gene, CDR1 is KGHDR and CDR2 is SFDVKD. J gave up 5 bases and V 1 base, and 3 bases lay outside the gene matches. TCRdb re-called the reads through MiXCR, storing one row per CDR3 protein. The sample consists of 650,000 to 900,000 distinct CDR3 sequences, 32% of them appearing once. Comment on this clonotype: The antigen remains undetermined.

The receptor was derived from a human donor in good health (CMV status not recorded). Some clones in this sample may be carry-over from other donors' samples. J is TRBJ2-1 and V is TRBV24-1; TRBD2 matches at 11 bases. This sample comprised cultured CD8+ T cells from PBMCs, obtained from culture after CMV antigen stimulation. The CDR3, as DNA: TGTGCCACCAGTGATTTCTTACTAGCGGGAGACAATGAGCAGTTCTTC. Its translation: CATSDFLLAGDNEQFF.